The source of this TCR beta chain is a study of T cell changes during pregnancy in multiple sclerosis. Produced via immunoSEQ multiplex PCR; TCRdb's table is partial and in-frame only. The profile shows 50,000 to 55,000 clones, roughly nine tenths of them singletons. The CDR3 contains 13 residues. V lost 7 bases to trimming and J lost 4 bases, with 14 bases between them. Germline loops: CDR1 MDHEN, CDR2 SYDVKM. Sequenced here: CD4+ T cells from peripheral blood mononuclear cells, sampled after pregnancy. The clonotype was recovered from a female donor with multiple sclerosis, enrolled in a pregnancy study. The V call is TRBV28, the J call TRBJ2-7, with D perhaps matching TRBD2 (6 bases). The CDR3 region is CASKVGSRYEQYF. The CDR3 coding sequence is TGTGCCAGCAAGGTCGGGAGCCGGTACGAGCAGTACTTC.